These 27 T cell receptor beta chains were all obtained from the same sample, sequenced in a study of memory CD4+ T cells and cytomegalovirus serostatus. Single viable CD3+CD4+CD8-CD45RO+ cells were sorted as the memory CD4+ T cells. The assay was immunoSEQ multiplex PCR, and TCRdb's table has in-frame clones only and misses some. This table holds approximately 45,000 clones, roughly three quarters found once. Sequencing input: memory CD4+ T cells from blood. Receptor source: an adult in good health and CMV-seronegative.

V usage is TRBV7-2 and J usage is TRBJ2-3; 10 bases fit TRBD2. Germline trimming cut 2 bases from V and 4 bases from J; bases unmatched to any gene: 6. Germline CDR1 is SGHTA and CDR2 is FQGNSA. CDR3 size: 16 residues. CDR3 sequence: CASSLSSGRMADTQYF. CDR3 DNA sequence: TGTGCCAGCAGCTTATCTAGCGGGAGAATGGCAGATACGCAGTATTTT.

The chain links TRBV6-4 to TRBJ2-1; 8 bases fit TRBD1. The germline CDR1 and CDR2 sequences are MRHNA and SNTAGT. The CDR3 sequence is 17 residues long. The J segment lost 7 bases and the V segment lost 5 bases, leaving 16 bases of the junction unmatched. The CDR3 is CASSHRTGQGKRNEQFF. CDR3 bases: TGTGCCAGCAGTCACCGGACTGGACAGGGTAAAAGGAATGAGCAGTTCTTC.

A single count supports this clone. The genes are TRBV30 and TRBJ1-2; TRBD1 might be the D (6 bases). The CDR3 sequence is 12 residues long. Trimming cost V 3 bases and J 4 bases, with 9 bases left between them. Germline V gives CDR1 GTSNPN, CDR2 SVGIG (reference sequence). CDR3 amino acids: CAWSRTVYGYTF. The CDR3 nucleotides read TGTGCCTGGAGCCGGACAGTCTATGGCTACACCTTC.

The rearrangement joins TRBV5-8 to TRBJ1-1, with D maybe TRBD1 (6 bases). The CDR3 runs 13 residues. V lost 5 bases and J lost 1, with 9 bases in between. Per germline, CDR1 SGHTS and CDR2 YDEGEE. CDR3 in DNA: TGTGCCAGCAGGGGGGCTTGGAACACTGAAGCTTTCTTT. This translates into CASRGAWNTEAFF. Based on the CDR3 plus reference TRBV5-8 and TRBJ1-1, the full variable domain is EAGVTQSPTHLIKTRGQQATLRCSPISGHTSVYWYQQALGLGLQFLLWYDEGEERNRGNFPPRFSGRQFPNYSSELNVNALELEDSALYLCASRGAWNTEAFFGQGTRLTVV.

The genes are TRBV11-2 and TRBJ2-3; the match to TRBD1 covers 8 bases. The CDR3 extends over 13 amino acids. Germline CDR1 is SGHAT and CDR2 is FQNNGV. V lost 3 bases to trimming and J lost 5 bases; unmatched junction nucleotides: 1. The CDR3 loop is CASSFDRGDTQYF. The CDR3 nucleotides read TGTGCCAGCAGCTTTGACAGGGGAGATACGCAGTATTTT. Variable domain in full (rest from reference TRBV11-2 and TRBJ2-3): EAGVAQSPRYKIIEKRQSVAFWCNPISGHATLYWYQQILGQGPKLLIQFQNNGVVDDSQLPKDRFSAERLKGVDSTLKIQPAKLEDSAVYLCASSFDRGDTQYFGPGTRLTVL.

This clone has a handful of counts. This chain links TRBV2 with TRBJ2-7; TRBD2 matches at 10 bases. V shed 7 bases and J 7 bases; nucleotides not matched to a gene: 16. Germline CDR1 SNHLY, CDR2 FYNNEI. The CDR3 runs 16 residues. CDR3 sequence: CASKASSGSPDGEQYF. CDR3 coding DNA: TGTGCCAGCAAGGCCTCTAGCGGGAGCCCGGATGGGGAGCAGTACTTC.

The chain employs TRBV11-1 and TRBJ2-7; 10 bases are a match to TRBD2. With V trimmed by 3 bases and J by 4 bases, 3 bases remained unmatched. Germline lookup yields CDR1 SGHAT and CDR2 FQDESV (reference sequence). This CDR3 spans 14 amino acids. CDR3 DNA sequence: TGTGCCAGCAGCTTTAGCGGGAGGCTATACGAGCAGTACTTC. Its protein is CASSFSGRLYEQYF.

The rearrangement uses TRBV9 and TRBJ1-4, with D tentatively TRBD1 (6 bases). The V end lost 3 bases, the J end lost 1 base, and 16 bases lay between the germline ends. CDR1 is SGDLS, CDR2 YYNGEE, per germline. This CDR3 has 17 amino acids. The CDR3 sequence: CASSEGGRGRTNEKLFF. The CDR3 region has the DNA TGTGCCAGCAGCGAGGGGGGCCGGGGGAGAACTAATGAAAAACTGTTTTTT. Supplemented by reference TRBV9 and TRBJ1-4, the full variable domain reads DSGVTQTPKHLITATGQRVTLRCSPRSGDLSVYWYQQSLDQGLQFLIQYYNGEERAKGNILERFSAQQFPDLHSELNLSSLELGDSALYFCASSEGGRGRTNEKLFFGSGTQLSVL.

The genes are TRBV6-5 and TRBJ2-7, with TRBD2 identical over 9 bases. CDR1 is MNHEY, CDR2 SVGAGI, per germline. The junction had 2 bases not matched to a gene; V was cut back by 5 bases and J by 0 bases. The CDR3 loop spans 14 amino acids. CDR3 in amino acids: CASSRLADSYEQYF. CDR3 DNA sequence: TGTGCCAGCAGTCGACTAGCGGACTCCTACGAGCAGTACTTC.

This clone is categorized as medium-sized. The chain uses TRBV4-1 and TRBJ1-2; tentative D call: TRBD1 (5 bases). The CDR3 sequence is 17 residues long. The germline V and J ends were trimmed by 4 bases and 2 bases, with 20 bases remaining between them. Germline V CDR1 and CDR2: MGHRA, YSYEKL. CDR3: CASSLGPGTSVNYGYTF. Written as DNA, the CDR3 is TGCGCCAGCAGCCTTGGACCCGGGACTTCGGTAAACTATGGCTACACCTTC.

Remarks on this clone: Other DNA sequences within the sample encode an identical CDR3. CDR3 nucleotides: TGTGCCAGCAGCTTATACGGGCCCCAAGAGACCCAGTACTTC. It translates to CASSLYGPQETQYF. The chain uses TRBV7-2 and TRBJ2-5; no clear D. From germline, CDR1 is SGHTA and CDR2 FQGNSA. The CDR3 has 14 residues. V was pared by 2 bases and J by 1 base, with 8 bases between.

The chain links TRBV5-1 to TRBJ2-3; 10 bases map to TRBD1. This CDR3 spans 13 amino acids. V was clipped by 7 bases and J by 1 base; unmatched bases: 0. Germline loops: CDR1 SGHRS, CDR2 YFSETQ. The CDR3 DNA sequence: TGCGCCAGCGGGACAGGGGGCACAGATACGCAGTATTTT. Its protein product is CASGTGGTDTQYF.

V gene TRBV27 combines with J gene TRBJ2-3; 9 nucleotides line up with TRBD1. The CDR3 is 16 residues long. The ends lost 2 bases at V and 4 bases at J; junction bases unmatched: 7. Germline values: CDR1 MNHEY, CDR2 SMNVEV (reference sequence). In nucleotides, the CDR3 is TGTGCCAGCAGTTTAGGTGGGACAGGGCGGTCAGATACGCAGTATTTT. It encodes CASSLGGTGRSDTQYF.

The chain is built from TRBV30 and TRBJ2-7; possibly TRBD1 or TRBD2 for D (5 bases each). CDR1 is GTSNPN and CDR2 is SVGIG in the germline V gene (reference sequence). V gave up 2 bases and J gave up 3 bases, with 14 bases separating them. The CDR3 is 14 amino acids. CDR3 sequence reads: CAWSPGTDVYEQYF. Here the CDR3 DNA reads TGTGCCTGGAGTCCCGGGACCGACGTCTACGAGCAGTACTTC.

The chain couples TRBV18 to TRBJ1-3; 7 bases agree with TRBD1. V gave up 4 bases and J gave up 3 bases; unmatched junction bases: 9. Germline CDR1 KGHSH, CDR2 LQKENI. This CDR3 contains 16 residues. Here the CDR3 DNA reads TGTGCCAGCTCACAGTCGACAGGGTCGTATGGAAACACCATATATTTT. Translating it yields CASSQSTGSYGNTIYF.

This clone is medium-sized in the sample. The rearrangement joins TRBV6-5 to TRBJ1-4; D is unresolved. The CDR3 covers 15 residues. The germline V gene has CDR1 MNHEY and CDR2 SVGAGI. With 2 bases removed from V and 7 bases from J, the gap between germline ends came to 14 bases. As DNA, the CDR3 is TGTGCCAGCAGTTACGCTCCAAGGCGATCTGAAAAACTGTTTTTT. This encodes CASSYAPRRSEKLFF.

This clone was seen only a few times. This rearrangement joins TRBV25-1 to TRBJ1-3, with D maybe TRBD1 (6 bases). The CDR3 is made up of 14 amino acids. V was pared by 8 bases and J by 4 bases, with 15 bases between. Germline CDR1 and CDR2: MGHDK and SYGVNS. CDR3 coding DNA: TGTGCCAGCCAACGGACAGAACTAGGAAACACCATATATTTT. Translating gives CASQRTELGNTIYF.

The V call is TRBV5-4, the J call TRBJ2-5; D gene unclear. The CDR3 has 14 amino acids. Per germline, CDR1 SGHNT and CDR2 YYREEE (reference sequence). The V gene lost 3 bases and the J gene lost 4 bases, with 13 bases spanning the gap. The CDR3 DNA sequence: TGTGCCAGCAGCTCGCTTAAGCGATCAGAGACCCAGTACTTC. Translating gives CASSSLKRSETQYF.

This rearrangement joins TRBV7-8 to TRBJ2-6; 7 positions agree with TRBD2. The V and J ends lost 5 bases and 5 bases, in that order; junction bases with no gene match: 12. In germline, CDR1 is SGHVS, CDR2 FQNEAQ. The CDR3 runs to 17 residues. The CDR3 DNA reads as TGTGCCAGCAGCCGGGAGGTCCCACAAAGTCGGGCCAACGTCCTGACTTTC. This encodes CASSREVPQSRANVLTF.

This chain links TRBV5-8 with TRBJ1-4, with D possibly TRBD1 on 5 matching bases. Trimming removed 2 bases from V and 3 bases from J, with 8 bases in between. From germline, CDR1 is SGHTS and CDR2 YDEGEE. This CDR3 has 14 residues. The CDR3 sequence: CASSFGAANEKLFF. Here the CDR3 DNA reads TGTGCCAGCAGCTTTGGGGCAGCTAATGAAAAACTGTTTTTT.

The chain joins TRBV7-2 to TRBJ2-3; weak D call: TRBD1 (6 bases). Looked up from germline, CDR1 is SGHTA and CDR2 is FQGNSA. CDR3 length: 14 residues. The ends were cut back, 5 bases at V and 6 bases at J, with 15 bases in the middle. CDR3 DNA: TGTGCCAGCAGCCCGAGACAGGTCTCGGATACGCAGTATTTT. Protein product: CASSPRQVSDTQYF.

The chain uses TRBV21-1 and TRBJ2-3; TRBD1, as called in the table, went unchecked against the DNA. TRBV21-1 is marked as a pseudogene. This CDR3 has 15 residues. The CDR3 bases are TGTGCCAGCAGCATTAGGACAGGGGTAACAGATACGCAGTATTTT. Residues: CASSIRTGVTDTQYF.

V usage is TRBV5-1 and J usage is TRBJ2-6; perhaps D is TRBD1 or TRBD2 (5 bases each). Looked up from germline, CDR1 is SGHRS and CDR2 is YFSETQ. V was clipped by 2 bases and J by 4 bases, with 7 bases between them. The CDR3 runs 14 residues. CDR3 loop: CASSFGAGANVLTF. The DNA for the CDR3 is TGCGCCAGCAGCTTCGGGGCGGGGGCCAACGTCCTGACTTTC. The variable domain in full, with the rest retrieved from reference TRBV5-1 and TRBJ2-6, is KAGVTQTPRYLIKTRGQQVTLSCSPISGHRSVSWYQQTPGQGLQFLFEYFSETQRNKGNFPGRFSGRQFSNSRSEMNVSTLELGDSALYLCASSFGAGANVLTFGAGSRLTVL.

CDR3 nucleotide sequence: TGTGCCAGCAGCTTGACTAGCGGGCAGTTCAATGAGCAGTTCTTC. Residues: CASSLTSGQFNEQFF. The chain uses TRBV5-4 and TRBJ2-1; TRBD2 matches 9 bases. The CDR3 extends over 15 amino acids. V was clipped by 1 base and J by 6 bases; unmatched bases: 5. Germline V lookup: CDR1 SGHNT, CDR2 YYREEE (reference sequence).

CDR3 sequence (DNA): TGTGCCAGCAGCTTAGGCCGACAGACGAACACTGAAGCTTTCTTT. Translated: CASSLGRQTNTEAFF. This chain joins TRBV11-3 and TRBJ1-1; weak D call: TRBD1 (5 bases). V shed 1 base and J shed 1 base, with 10 bases lying between them. The CDR3 has 15 amino acids. CDR1 and CDR2 from the germline V gene are SGHNT and YENEEA. Complete variable domain (other parts from reference TRBV11-3 and TRBJ1-1): EAGVVQSPRYKIIEKKQPVAFWCNPISGHNTLYWYLQNLGQGPELLIRYENEEAVDDSQLPKDRFSAERLKGVDSTLKIQPAELGDSAVYLCASSLGRQTNTEAFFGQGTRLTVV.

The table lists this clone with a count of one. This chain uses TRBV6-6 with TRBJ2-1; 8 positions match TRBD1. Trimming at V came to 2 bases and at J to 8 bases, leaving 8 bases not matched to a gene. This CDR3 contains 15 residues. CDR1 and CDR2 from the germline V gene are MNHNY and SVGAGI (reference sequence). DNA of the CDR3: TGTGCCAGCAGTTACACCGGTACAGGGGGTGATGAGCAGTTCTTC. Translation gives CASSYTGTGGDEQFF.

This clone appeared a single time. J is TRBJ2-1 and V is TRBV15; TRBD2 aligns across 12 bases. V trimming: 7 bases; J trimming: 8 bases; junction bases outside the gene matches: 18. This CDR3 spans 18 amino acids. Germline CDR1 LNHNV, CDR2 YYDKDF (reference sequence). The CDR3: CATTSWGTSGFGEDEQFF. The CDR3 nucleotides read TGTGCCACCACCTCGTGGGGGACTAGCGGGTTCGGAGAGGATGAGCAGTTCTTC.